The 6 T cell receptor beta chains presented below share a single source sample, sequenced in a study of blood T cell repertoires in COVID-19. Measured with immunoSEQ multiplex PCR; TCRdb has only the in-frame clones, and not every one. The repertoire holds about 170,000 clones, with 82% as singletons. The sample consisted of peripheral blood. The receptors stem from an elderly woman with active or convalescent COVID-19.

This rearrangement joins TRBV3-1 (or the pseudogene TRBV3-2) to TRBJ2-4; D is undetermined. V was trimmed by 1 base and J by 0 bases, leaving 13 bases between them. Per germline, CDR1 LGHDT and CDR2 YNNKEL (reference sequence). This CDR3 contains 17 residues. The CDR3 coding sequence is TGTGCCAGCAGCCAAGCCGTTTTCGACATAGCCAAAAACATTCAGTACTTC. It encodes CASSQAVFDIAKNIQYF.

V gene TRBV11-1 combines with J gene TRBJ2-2, with a possible D match to TRBD2 (7 bases). With 5 bases removed from V and 0 bases from J, the gap between germline ends came to 10 bases. Germline CDR1 SGHAT, CDR2 FQDESV (reference sequence). This CDR3 spans 15 amino acids. CDR3 bases: TGTGCCAGCAGCAGAGGGGGGGCGAACACCGGGGAGCTGTTTTTT. Translating it yields CASSRGGANTGELFF.

This clone came up once. The V call is TRBV7-9, the J call TRBJ1-3; possible D gene TRBD1, 5 bases. Germline CDR1 and CDR2: SEHNR and FQNEAQ (reference sequence). The V gene lost 2 bases and the J gene lost 3 bases, with 8 bases spanning the gap. The CDR3 consists of 14 residues. CDR3 sequence: CASSLSQGGNTIYF. CDR3 bases: TGTGCCAGCAGCTTATCGCAGGGTGGAAACACCATATATTTT.

The chain links TRBV6-2 or TRBV6-3 to TRBJ2-1; possible D gene TRBD2, 5 bases. Trimming stripped 2 bases from V and 7 bases from J, with 12 bases between. From germline, CDR1 is MNHEY and CDR2 SVGEGT. This CDR3 spans 14 amino acids. In DNA form, the CDR3 reads TGTGCCAGCAGTTACGACCTAGCCTCGAATGAGCAGTTCTTC. As protein: CASSYDLASNEQFF.

The rearrangement links TRBV6-5 to TRBJ1-1; TRBD1 matches at 8 bases. V dropped 6 bases and J dropped 11; count of bases not matched to a gene: 5. Germline V gene lookup returns CDR1 MNHEY and CDR2 SVGAGI. This CDR3 spans 11 amino acids. CDR3 loop: CASRGQARAFF. The CDR3 DNA sequence: TGTGCCAGCAGGGGACAGGCACGGGCTTTCTTT.

V usage is TRBV4-1 and J usage is TRBJ2-5; possibly TRBD1 for D (5 bases). In germline, CDR1 is MGHRA, CDR2 YSYEKL. Trimming removed 0 bases from V and 1 base from J, with 6 bases in between. The CDR3 has 14 amino acids. The CDR3 protein is CASSQDTGQETQYF. The CDR3 DNA sequence: TGCGCCAGCAGCCAAGATACAGGCCAAGAGACCCAGTACTTC.